This TCR beta chain was profiled in a study of T cell repertoires in cytomegalovirus infection. Overall study: The authors used CMV epitopes that were HLA-C-restricted (recently identified) and HLA-B-restricted (well studied). Carrying CMV and the relevant HLA type showed in public TCR beta signatures. Study outcomes and limitations: In two of eight donors, the top clonotype was HLA-C-restricted CMV-specific. Carriage of CMV together with the relevant HLA was identifiable through cumulative public TCR beta family frequency.

As for this clonotype: Its antigen is currently unknown.

The germline V gene has CDR1 MNHEY and CDR2 SVGEGT. CDR3 length: 13 residues. Losses at the gene ends were 6 bases for V and 2 bases for J; bases not matched to a gene: 2. TCRdb re-analysed the reads in MiXCR, keeping a single row per CDR3 protein. The table includes more than 300,000 distinct CDR3 sequences, roughly a third detected once. Source: cultured PBMCs, taken from culture after CMV antigen stimulation. This TCR derives from a human donor in good health (CMV status not recorded). Some clones in this sample may be carry-over from other donors' samples. The V and J genes are TRBV6-2 or TRBV6-3 and TRBJ2-5; 8 bases are shared with TRBD1. This CDR3 reads CASSWTGQETQYF. In DNA, the CDR3 is TGTGCCAGCAGCTGGACAGGGCAAGAGACCCAGTACTTC.